The source of this TCR beta chain is a study of radiation and T cells in renal cell carcinoma. Study context: Nephrectomy followed 15 Gy stereotactic body radiation by 4 weeks. Study-level results: In blood, top tumor clones expanded by 2 weeks, shrinking by 4.

There are 12 residues in the CDR3. Germline loops: CDR1 SNHLY, CDR2 FYNNEI. V lost 7 bases to trimming and J lost 3 bases, with 7 bases between them. Time point reported: baseline pretreatment blood. Treatment in this sample: 15 Gy SBRT to primary tumor, nephrectomy 4 weeks later. Repertoires were generated with immunoSEQ multiplex PCR, while TCRdb's copy carries only in-frame clones and drops some. The sample lists about 49,000 clones, roughly 84% seen once, with roughly 33% in the top ten. With respect to this clone: Its cognate antigen is unknown.

This chain joins TRBV2 and TRBJ1-5; no clear D gene. The clonotype was recovered from a woman in her sixties or seventies with renal cell carcinoma. Sequenced here: blood, sampled from a patient whose treatment included radiotherapy and nephrectomy. The CDR3 sequence: CASKVLNQPQHF. In nucleotides, the CDR3 is TGTGCCAGCAAGGTGCTCAATCAGCCCCAGCATTTT. Complete variable domain (other parts from reference TRBV2 and TRBJ1-5): EPEVTQTPSHQVTQMGQEVILRCVPISNHLYFYWYRQILGQKVEFLVSFYNNEISEKSEIFDDQFSVERPDGSNFTLKIRSTKLEDSAMYFCASKVLNQPQHFGDGTRLSIL.